This record covers a single TCR beta chain. This clonotype has more than one count but fewer than ten. It lacks a known antigen. Nothing much larger sits one base from this clone, and base qualities are not available. Donors were about 36 systemically healthy Caucasian individuals from Russia aged roughly 6 to 100 years. Ten milliliters of peripheral blood were drawn from each donor into EDTA-treated Vacutainer tubes. Ficoll-Paque density-gradient centrifugation was used to isolate PBMCs, with at least 7 million per sample. Trizol reagent was used to extract total RNA from PBMCs, with at least 5.5 micrograms per sample. Naive CD45RAhigh/CD27high T cell percentages were measured by flow cytometry on a PBMC aliquot from every donor. The data stem from a study of blood T cells in healthy people across ages (dated by TCRdb to between 2015 and 2017). Regarding the research as a whole: In model experiments, template switching captured roughly one uniquely barcoded TCR beta cDNA molecule for every two T cells. The study measured age-related changes in TCR beta repertoire diversity using deep sequencing normalized with unique cDNA molecular identifiers. Four age groups were formed from the donors: young (average approximately 15 years), middle-aged (more than 35), aged (62) and long-lived (roughly 88). To avoid experimental bias, donors of different ages were distributed randomly across sequencing lanes. Two additional independent replicas of 1 million unique cDNA reads from the same blood draw were analyzed for two donors (one aged 18 to 30 and one aged 80 or older).

Beyond this particular receptor, the publication reports: Estimates of total diversity based on one million sequenced T cells were considered lower bounds and underestimates. Compared with the aged group, the long-lived group had more naive CD4+ T cells, fewer expanded clones and increased TCR diversity, a pattern suggesting age selection. Bulk unsorted PBMC profiling prevented conclusive comparison of naive and antigen-experienced compartments. A strong correlation was found between observed TCR beta diversity and the percentage of naive T cells measured by flow cytometry. Because the CMV infection status of the donors was unknown, age-related changes in expanded clonotypes may potentially have been confounded. Observed TCR beta diversity per million T cells fell roughly linearly with age, and a significant reduction was already apparent by age roughly 40.

For CDR1 and CDR2, the germline V gene lists SGHTA and FQGNSA. Germline trimming amounts to 0 bases on V and 3 bases on J, with 3 as the count of junction bases outside the gene matches. Counted from cysteine to phenylalanine, this CDR3 has 16 amino acids. Only CDR3 DNA remains: 48 bases, in frame from the first base. Library preparation was by 5' RACE. Sequenced using an Illumina HiSeq 2500. A second PCR of roughly 7 to 12 cycles was run with a J-beta primer mix and a sample-barcoded 5' primer. Each TCR beta cDNA molecule received a unique molecular identifier from a template-switch 5' adaptor carrying 12 random nucleotides. At least 2.5 million CDR3-containing paired-end reads were obtained from each sample. The Mint cDNA synthesis kit, primed by a TRBC-specific oligonucleotide, was used to synthesize first-strand cDNA from all RNA. Following uracil-DNA glycosylase treatment, a first 18-cycle PCR with universal primers M1SS and BC2_uni_R was performed on all cDNA. The study's processing was this. Normalization of each sample was performed by random selection of 1 million high-quality reads, each carrying a distinct molecular identifier. Reads with shared molecular identifiers were discarded instead of being binned into consensus sequences. MiTCR, set to a Q25 quality threshold and the strictest error-elimination algorithm, was used for CDR3 identification, clonotype clustering and error correction. A nonparametric unseen species model using Euler transformation provided a lower-bound estimate of total TCR beta diversity. The public sequencing data were trimmed at Q25 with fastp and processed into clonotypes with MiXCR by TCRdb, which kept only in-frame beta chains. Here each entry gathers all rows of one CDR3 protein and keeps the most common genes and DNA. TCRdb assigned the V and J calls; the authors' analysis was not used. A total of roughly 800,000 distinct CDR3 sequences appear in this sample, roughly 64% of them only once. About 20% of the sample belongs to the ten largest clones.

Sequencing input: blood. Recombination connected TRBV7-2 to TRBJ2-7, and 12 junction bases match TRBD2. The TCR comes from a man between 25 and 39 years old in good health. The CDR3 in this case is CASSLARTSGDYEQYF. The nucleotide sequence is given as TGTGCCAGCAGCTTAGCCCGGACTAGCGGGGACTACGAGCAGTACTTC.